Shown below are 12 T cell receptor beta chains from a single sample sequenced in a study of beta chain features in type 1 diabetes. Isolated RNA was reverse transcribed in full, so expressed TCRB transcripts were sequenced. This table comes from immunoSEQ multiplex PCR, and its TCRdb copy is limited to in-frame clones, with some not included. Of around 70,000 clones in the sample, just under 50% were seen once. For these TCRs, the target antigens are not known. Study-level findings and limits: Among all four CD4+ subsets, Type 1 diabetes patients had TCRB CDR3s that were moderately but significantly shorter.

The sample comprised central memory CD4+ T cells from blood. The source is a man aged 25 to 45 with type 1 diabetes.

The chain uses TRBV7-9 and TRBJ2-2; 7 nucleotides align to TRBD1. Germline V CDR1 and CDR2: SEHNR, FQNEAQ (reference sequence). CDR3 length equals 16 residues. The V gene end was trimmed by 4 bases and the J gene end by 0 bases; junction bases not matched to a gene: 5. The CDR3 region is CASSSRDSSNTGELFF. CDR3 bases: TGTGCCAGCAGCTCCCGGGACAGTTCGAACACCGGGGAGCTGTTTTTT.

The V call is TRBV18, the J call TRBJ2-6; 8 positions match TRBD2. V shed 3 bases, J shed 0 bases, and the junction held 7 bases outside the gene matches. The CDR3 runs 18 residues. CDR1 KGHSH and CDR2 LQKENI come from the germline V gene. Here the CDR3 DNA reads TGTGCCAGCTCACCGGCGACTAGCGTCGGCTCTGGGGCCAACGTCCTGACTTTC. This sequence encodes CASSPATSVGSGANVLTF. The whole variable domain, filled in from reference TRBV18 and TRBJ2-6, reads NAGVMQNPRHLVRRRGQEARLRCSPMKGHSHVYWYRQLPEEGLKFMVYLQKENIIDESGMPKERFSAEFPKEGPSILRIQQVVRGDSAAYFCASSPATSVGSGANVLTFGAGSRLTVL.

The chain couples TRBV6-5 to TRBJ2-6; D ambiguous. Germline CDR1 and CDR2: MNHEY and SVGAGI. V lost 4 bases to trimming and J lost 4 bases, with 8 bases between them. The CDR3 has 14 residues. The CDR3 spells CASSSLLGANVLTF. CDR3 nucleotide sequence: TGTGCCAGCAGTTCCCTCTTGGGGGCCAACGTCCTGACTTTC.

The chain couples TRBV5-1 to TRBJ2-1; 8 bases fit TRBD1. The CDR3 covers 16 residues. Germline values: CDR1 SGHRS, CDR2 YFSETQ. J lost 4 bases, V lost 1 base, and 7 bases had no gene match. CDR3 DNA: TGCGCCAGCAGCTTGAGTTCAGGGGGCCCTTACAATGAGCAGTTCTTC. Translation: CASSLSSGGPYNEQFF.

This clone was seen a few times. As DNA, the CDR3 is TGTGCCAGCTCACCACGCGATACGAATGAGCAGTTCTTC. This translates into CASSPRDTNEQFF. V gene TRBV18 combines with J gene TRBJ2-1; D ambiguous. Trimming pared 1 base from V and 7 bases from J, leaving 8 bases between. From germline, CDR1 is KGHSH and CDR2 LQKENI. The length of the CDR3 is 13 residues. The variable domain in full, completed from reference TRBV18 and TRBJ2-1, reads NAGVMQNPRHLVRRRGQEARLRCSPMKGHSHVYWYRQLPEEGLKFMVYLQKENIIDESGMPKERFSAEFPKEGPSILRIQQVVRGDSAAYFCASSPRDTNEQFFGPGTRLTVL.

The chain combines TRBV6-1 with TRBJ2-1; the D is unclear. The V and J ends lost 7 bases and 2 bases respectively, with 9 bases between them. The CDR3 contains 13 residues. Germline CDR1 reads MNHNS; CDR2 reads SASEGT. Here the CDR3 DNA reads TGTGCCAGCACGTTCCAGACCTACAATGAGCAGTTCTTC. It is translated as CASTFQTYNEQFF.

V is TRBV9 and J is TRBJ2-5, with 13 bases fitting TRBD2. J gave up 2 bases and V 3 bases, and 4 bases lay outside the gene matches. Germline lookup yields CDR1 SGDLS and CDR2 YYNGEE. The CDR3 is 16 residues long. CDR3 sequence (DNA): TGTGCCAGCAGCGAATCGGGACTAGCGGGGCAAGAGACCCAGTACTTC. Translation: CASSESGLAGQETQYF.

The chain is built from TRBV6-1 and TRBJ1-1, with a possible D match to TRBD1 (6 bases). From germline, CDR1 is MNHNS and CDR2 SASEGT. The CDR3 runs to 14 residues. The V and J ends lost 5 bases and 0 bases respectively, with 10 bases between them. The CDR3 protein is CASSLTGLNTEAFF. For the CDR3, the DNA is TGTGCCAGCAGTCTCACAGGGCTGAACACTGAAGCTTTCTTT.

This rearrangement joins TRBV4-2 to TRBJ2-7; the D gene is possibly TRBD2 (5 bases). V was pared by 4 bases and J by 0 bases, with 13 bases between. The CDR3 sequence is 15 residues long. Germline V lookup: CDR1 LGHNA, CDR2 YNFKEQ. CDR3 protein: CASSPTGYSSYEQYF. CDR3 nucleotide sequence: TGTGCCAGCAGCCCCACGGGGTACAGCTCCTACGAGCAGTACTTC.

CDR3 in amino acids: CASSQDVGWQETQYF. Written as DNA, the CDR3 is TGTGCCAGCAGCCAAGACGTCGGGTGGCAAGAGACCCAGTACTTC. This sequence joins TRBV14 and TRBJ2-5; no reliable D call. Deletions cut 0 bases from V and 2 bases from J, with 10 bases between. Germline V lookup: CDR1 SGHDN, CDR2 FVKESK. The CDR3 extends over 15 amino acids.

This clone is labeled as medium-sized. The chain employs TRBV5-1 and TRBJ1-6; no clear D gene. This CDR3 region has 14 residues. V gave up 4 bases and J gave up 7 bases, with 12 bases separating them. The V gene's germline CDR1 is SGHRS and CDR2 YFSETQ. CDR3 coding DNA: TGCGCCAGCAGCCGAGACACGGGGAATTCACCCCTCCACTTT. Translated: CASSRDTGNSPLHF.

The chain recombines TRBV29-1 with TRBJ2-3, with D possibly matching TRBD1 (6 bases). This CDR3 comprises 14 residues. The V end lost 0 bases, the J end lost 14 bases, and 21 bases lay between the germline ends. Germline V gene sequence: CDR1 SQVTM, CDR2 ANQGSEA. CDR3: CSVEDLGVRGRGYF. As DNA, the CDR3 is TGCAGCGTTGAAGATTTGGGAGTCAGGGGAAGGGGGTATTTT.